The clone carrying this TCR beta chain was recorded a few times. Its antigen is as yet unknown. The gene names here belong to mouse. Sequencing ends 4 residues short of the CDR3 end; the germline J gene provides the rest. The sample comes from a study of CD8+ T cells in alopecia areata. Study-wide background: Female C3H/HeJ mice aged roughly 7-10 weeks received skin from spontaneously alopecic C3H/HeJ graft donors aged about 6-12 months.

Sorting relied on CD4, CD8alpha, NKG2D, NKG2ACE and other markers applied to pooled cutaneous lymph node cells. Study results and limitations: Affected scalp, especially in alopecia totalis/universalis, had a higher clonality than normal scalp did. There were also resident alphabeta T cells of normal skin sequenced in scalp samples. Sharing of TCR sequences between patients (possibly for HLA-related reasons) was less clear than in mice.

The V and J ends lost 5 bases and 2 bases respectively, with 11 bases between them. CDR1 is MNHDT, CDR2 YYDKIL, per germline. The CDR3 sequence is 14 residues long. Extracted RNA was reverse transcribed into cDNA, the sequencing template. Only in-frame clones appear in the TCRdb table, and some are missing; sequencing was by immunoSEQ multiplex PCR. The record shows about 300,000 clones for this sample, with no singletons present. The source material was CD4+ T cells sorted from a lymph node. The V call is TRBV17, the J call TRBJ2-5, with a tentative D call TRBD1 (5 bases). The sequence was obtained from a C3H/HeJ mouse with alopecia areata. MHC haplotype here: H2-k. The CDR3 region is CASSARVGQDTQYF. The DNA read from the CDR3 is TGTGCTAGCAGTGCCAGGGTGGGCCAAGAC. The variable domain in full, with the rest retrieved from reference TRBV17 and TRBJ2-5, is DTTVKQNPRYKLARVGKPVNLICSQTMNHDTMYWYQKKPNQAPKLLLFYYDKILNREADTFEKFQSSRPNNSFCSLYIGSAGLEYSAMYLCASSARVGQDTQYFGPGTRLLVL.